Shown below are 3 T cell receptor beta chains from a single sample sequenced in a study of type 1 regulatory T cells. TCRdb itself ran the reads through MiXCR, one entry per CDR3 protein. The sample records 90,000 to 100,000 distinct CDR3 sequences, 25% to 40% being singletons. Sample: CD4+ T cells, either the whole sample or a sorted fraction (not recorded which). Receptors originate from a human donor in good health.

The V gene is TRBV24-1, the J gene TRBJ1-1; the D is unclear. Germline values: CDR1 KGHDR, CDR2 SFDVKD. Trimming cost V 3 bases and J 11 bases, with 12 bases left between them. The CDR3 has 12 residues. CDR3 nucleotides: TGTGCCACCAGTGATCCCGGACTTACGGCTTTCTTT. It specifies CATSDPGLTAFF.

The rearrangement uses TRBV7-9 and TRBJ1-2; 10 positions agree with TRBD1. CDR3 length equals 14 residues. The V gene's germline CDR1 is SEHNR and CDR2 FQNEAQ (reference sequence). The junction had 12 bases not matched to a gene; V was cut back by 4 bases and J by 13 bases. The CDR3 bases are TGTGCCAGCAGCTCCACCGGGACAGGGGCGGCATCCACCTTC. Its protein product is CASSSTGTGAASTF.

The rearrangement links TRBV20-1 to TRBJ2-3; 14 bases line up with TRBD2. Unmatched junction bases numbered 13, after V lost 6 bases and J lost 2 bases. CDR1 DFQATT and CDR2 SNEGSKA come from the germline V gene (reference sequence). CDR3 size: 18 residues. As DNA, the CDR3 is TGCAGTGCGGACCGGAGGACTAGCGGGAGGACCTACACAGATACGCAGTATTTT. The encoded protein is CSADRRTSGRTYTDTQYF.